The 10 T cell receptor beta chains presented below share a single source sample, sequenced in a study of beta chain features in type 1 diabetes. Reverse transcribing all isolated RNA meant expressed TCRB transcripts were sequenced. The protocol was immunoSEQ multiplex PCR, while the TCRdb copy is restricted to in-frame clones and leaves out a portion. This table holds roughly 160,000 clones, approximately 8.4% found once. The antigens of these receptors remain unknown. Whole-study results and caveats: There was a moderate but significant shortening of TCRB CDR3s in all four CD4+ subsets of Type 1 diabetes patients.

What was sequenced was central memory CD4+ T cells from blood. These receptor sequences come from a man in his late teens or twenties with type 1 diabetes.

The rearrangement joins TRBV14 to TRBJ2-7, with TRBD1 as a possible D gene (6 bases). This CDR3 contains 14 residues. V gave up 4 bases and J gave up 5 bases, with 15 bases separating them. Germline CDR1 is SGHDN and CDR2 is FVKESK. The CDR3 bases are TGTGCCAGCAGCCCTTTCACAGGGTCCCACGAGCAGTACTTC. This translates into CASSPFTGSHEQYF.

The chain has TRBV9 and TRBJ2-5; 10 bases fit TRBD1. CDR1 and CDR2 from the germline V gene are SGDLS and YYNGEE. Trimming cost V 3 bases and J 5 bases; bases outside gene matches: 4. The CDR3 sequence is 14 residues long. The CDR3 sequence is CASSERTGGETQYF. Written as DNA, the CDR3 is TGTGCCAGCAGCGAAAGGACAGGGGGGGAGACCCAGTACTTC. Full variable domain (outside the CDR3, taken from reference TRBV9 and TRBJ2-5): DSGVTQTPKHLITATGQRVTLRCSPRSGDLSVYWYQQSLDQGLQFLIQYYNGEERAKGNILERFSAQQFPDLHSELNLSSLELGDSALYFCASSERTGGETQYFGPGTRLLVL.

This clone was observed a few times. J is TRBJ2-3 and V is TRBV10-3; 9 bases match TRBD2. From germline, CDR1 is ENHRY and CDR2 SYGVKD. The CDR3 totals 17 residues. J was trimmed by 3 bases and V by 6 bases; bases with no gene match: 13. CDR3 protein: CAIRSRGGTPSTDTQYF. The CDR3 bases are TGTGCCATCAGGTCGCGGGGGGGGACCCCCTCTACAGATACGCAGTATTTT.

This rearrangement joins TRBV30 to TRBJ1-5; TRBD1 matches at 9 bases. This CDR3 has 14 residues. Germline-derived CDR1 and CDR2 are GTSNPN and SVGIG (reference sequence). J was trimmed by 4 bases and V by 1 base; bases with no gene match: 2. The CDR3 reads CAWSAGQGNQPQHF. CDR3 DNA: TGTGCCTGGAGTGCGGGACAGGGAAATCAGCCCCAGCATTTT.

The V and J genes are TRBV27 and TRBJ2-2, with 12 nucleotides matching TRBD2. CDR1 is MNHEY, CDR2 SMNVEV, per germline (reference sequence). Losses at the gene ends were 5 bases for V and 9 bases for J; bases not matched to a gene: 10. CDR3 length equals 16 residues. The CDR3 reads CASSLLAGGYPRELFF. CDR3 DNA sequence: TGTGCCAGCAGTCTCCTAGCGGGAGGGTACCCCCGGGAGCTGTTTTTT.

This clone has only a few counts. The chain employs TRBV30 and TRBJ2-7, with 8 nucleotides matching TRBD2. The CDR3 contains 15 residues. Germline values: CDR1 GTSNPN, CDR2 SVGIG (reference sequence). V was pared by 4 bases and J by 2 bases, with 10 bases of the junction left unmatched. The CDR3 DNA reads as TGTGCCTGGAATAAAGGTCCGGGGGGGGCCTACGAGCAGTACTTC. Translated: CAWNKGPGGAYEQYF.

This clone came up a few times. This chain links TRBV6-4 with TRBJ1-2; D may be TRBD1 (6 bases). This CDR3 comprises 13 residues. Germline loops: CDR1 MRHNA, CDR2 SNTAGT. Trimming took 2 bases from V and 8 from J, leaving 12 bases between them. The CDR3, as DNA: TGTGCCAGCAGTGACGAACAGGGAGTCGGCTACACCTTC. Residues: CASSDEQGVGYTF.

The chain has TRBV6-5 and TRBJ2-4; 8 bases align to TRBD1. After removal of 6 bases from V and 7 bases from J, the junction contained 8 bases not matched to a gene. Looked up from germline, CDR1 is MNHEY and CDR2 is SVGAGI. The CDR3 is 14 residues long. The chain's CDR3 is CASRHQDRENIQYF. For the CDR3, the DNA is TGTGCCAGCAGGCACCAGGACAGGGAGAACATTCAGTACTTC.

This clone was counted a few times. V is TRBV23-1 and J is TRBJ2-3; tentatively, D is TRBD2 (5 bases). TRBV23-1 falls under the ORF class, with uncertain function. CDR3 length: 13 amino acids. Trimming left V 8 bases short and J 0 bases short, with 9 bases between. The CDR3 region is CASAGASTDTQYF. The DNA of the CDR3 is TGCGCCAGCGCGGGCGCTAGCACAGATACGCAGTATTTT.

Many counts were recorded for this clone. The chain links TRBV9 to TRBJ2-5, with 10 bases that match TRBD2. J lost 2 bases, V lost 0 bases, and 4 bases had no gene match. The CDR3 is 16 amino acids. The V gene's germline CDR1 is SGDLS and CDR2 YYNGEE. The CDR3 spells CASSVAGTSVQETQYF. Written as DNA, the CDR3 is TGTGCCAGCAGCGTAGCTGGGACTAGCGTGCAAGAGACCCAGTACTTC. Drawing the rest from reference TRBV9 and TRBJ2-5, the complete variable domain is DSGVTQTPKHLITATGQRVTLRCSPRSGDLSVYWYQQSLDQGLQFLIQYYNGEERAKGNILERFSAQQFPDLHSELNLSSLELGDSALYFCASSVAGTSVQETQYFGPGTRLLVL.